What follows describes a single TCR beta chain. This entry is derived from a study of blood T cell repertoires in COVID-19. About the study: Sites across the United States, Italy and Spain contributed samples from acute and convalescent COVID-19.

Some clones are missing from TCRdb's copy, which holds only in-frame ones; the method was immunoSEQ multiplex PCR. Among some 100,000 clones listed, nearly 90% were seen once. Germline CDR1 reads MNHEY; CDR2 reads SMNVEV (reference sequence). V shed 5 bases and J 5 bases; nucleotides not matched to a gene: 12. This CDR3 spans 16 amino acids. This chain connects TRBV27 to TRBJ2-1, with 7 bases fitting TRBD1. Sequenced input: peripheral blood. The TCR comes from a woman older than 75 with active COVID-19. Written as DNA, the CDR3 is TGTGCCAGCAGTCCCCCCGACAGGGTTTCCCACAATGAGCAGTTCTTC. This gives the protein CASSPPDRVSHNEQFF.